Below, one T cell receptor beta chain is given with its context. What it binds is not known. V lost 5 bases, J lost 5 bases, and 11 bases stayed unmatched. The CDR3 is 15 residues long. Germline CDR1 and CDR2: MNHEY and SVGEGT. Blood genomic DNA input for TRB amplification was roughly 230-550 ng. The record originates from a study of T and B cells in COVID-19 patients. TRB rearrangements were amplified by multiplex PCR with BIOMED2 TRB-A/B primers. In TCRdb, the multiplex PCR reads were re-called with MiXCR into one record per CDR3 protein. The sample lists around 30,000 distinct CDR3 sequences, about 33% seen once, with 1.5% to 2% in the top ten. Study-wide results and caveats: In COVID-19 patients, T cell receptor beta variable and joining gene use was reportedly strongly skewed.

The sequence was obtained from a human donor who had recovered from COVID-19. Input material: blood. This chain joins TRBV6-2 or TRBV6-3 and TRBJ2-5, with 7 bases identical to TRBD2. For the CDR3, the DNA is TGTGCCAGCAGTACCCCCCTAGCGGAGGTTGAGACCCAGTACTTC. Protein sequence: CASSTPLAEVETQYF.